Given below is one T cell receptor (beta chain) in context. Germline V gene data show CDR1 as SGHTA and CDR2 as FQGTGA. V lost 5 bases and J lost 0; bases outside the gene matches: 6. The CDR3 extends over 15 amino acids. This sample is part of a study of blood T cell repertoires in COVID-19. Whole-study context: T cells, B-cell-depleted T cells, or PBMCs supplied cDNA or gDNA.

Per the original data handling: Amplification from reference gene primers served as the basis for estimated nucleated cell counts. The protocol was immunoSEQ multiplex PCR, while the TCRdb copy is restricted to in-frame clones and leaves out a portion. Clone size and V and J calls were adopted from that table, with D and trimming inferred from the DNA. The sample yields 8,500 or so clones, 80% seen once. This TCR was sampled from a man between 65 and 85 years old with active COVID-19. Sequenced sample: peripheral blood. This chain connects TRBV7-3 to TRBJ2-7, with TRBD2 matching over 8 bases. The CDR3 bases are TGTGCCAGCAGCCTACTAGCGGAGAGCTCCTACGAGCAGTACTTC. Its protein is CASSLLAESSYEQYF.